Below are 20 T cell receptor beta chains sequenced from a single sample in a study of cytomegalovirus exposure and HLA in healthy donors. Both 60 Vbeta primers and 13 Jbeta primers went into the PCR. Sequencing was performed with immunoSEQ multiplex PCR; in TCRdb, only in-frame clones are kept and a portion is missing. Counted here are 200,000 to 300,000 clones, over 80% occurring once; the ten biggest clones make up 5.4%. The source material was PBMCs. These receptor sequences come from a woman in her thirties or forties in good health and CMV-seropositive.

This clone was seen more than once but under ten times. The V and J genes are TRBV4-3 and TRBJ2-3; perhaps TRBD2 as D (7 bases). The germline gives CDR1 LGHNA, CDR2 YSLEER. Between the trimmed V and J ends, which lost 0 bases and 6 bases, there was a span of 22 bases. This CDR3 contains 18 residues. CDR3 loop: CASSQESRTGGHVDTQYF. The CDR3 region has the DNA TGCGCCAGCAGCCAAGAAAGCAGAACGGGGGGCCATGTGGATACGCAGTATTTT.

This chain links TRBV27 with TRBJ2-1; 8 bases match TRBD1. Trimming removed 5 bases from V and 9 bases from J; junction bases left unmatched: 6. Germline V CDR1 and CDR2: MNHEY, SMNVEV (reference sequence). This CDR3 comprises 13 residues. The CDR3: CASSAYQGAEQFF. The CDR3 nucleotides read TGTGCCAGCAGTGCCTATCAGGGGGCTGAGCAGTTCTTC.

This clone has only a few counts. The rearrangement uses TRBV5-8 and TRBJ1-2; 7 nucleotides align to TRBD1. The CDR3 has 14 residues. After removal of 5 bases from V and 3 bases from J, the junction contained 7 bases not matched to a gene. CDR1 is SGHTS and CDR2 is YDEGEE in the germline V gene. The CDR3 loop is CASRAKGADYGYTF. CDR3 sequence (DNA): TGTGCCAGCAGAGCCAAGGGGGCAGACTATGGCTACACCTTC.

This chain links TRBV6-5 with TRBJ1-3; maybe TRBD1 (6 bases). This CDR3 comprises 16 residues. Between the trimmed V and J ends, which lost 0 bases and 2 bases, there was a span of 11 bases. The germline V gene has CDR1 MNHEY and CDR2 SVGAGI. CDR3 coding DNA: TGTGCCAGCAGTTACTCGAAACAGGGCACTGGAAACACCATATATTTT. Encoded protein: CASSYSKQGTGNTIYF.

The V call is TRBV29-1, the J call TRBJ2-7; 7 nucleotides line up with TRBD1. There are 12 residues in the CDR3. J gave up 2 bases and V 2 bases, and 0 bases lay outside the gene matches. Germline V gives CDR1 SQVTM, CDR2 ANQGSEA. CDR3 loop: CSVERGPYEQYF. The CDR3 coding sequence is TGCAGCGTTGAAAGGGGGCCCTACGAGCAGTACTTC.

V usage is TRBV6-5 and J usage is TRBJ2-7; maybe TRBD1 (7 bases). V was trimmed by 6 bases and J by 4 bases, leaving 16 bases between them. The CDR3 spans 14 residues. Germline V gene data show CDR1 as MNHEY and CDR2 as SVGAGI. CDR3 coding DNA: TGTGCCAGCAGCAAAGGAGGGGGCGCGTACGAGCAGTACTTC. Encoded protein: CASSKGGGAYEQYF.

CDR3 protein: CSVASRDSSLYGYTF. DNA of the CDR3: TGCAGCGTTGCGAGCCGGGACAGTAGCCTCTATGGCTACACCTTC. V and J are TRBV29-1 and TRBJ1-2; 7 nucleotides agree with TRBD1. The CDR3 contains 15 residues. Unmatched junction bases numbered 12, after V lost 4 bases and J lost 4 bases. CDR1 is SQVTM, CDR2 ANQGSEA, per germline.

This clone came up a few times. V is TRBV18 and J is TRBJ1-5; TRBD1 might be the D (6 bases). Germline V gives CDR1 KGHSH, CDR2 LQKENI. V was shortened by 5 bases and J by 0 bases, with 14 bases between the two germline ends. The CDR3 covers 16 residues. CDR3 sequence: CASSSQTRGSNQPQHF. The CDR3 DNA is TGTGCCAGCTCATCCCAGACCAGGGGTAGCAATCAGCCCCAGCATTTT.

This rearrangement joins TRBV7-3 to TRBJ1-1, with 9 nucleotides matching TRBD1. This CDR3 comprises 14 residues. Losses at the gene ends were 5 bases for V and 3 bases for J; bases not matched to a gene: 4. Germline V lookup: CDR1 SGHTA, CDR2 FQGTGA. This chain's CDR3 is CASSATGGDTEAFF. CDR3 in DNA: TGTGCCAGCAGCGCAACAGGGGGCGACACTGAAGCTTTCTTT.

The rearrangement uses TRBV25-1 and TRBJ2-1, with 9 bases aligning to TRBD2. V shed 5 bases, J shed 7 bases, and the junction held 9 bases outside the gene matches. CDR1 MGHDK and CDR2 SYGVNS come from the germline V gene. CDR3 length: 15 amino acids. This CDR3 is CASSSSGRLGNEQFF. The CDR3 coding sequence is TGTGCCAGCAGTTCCAGCGGGAGGCTCGGAAATGAGCAGTTCTTC.

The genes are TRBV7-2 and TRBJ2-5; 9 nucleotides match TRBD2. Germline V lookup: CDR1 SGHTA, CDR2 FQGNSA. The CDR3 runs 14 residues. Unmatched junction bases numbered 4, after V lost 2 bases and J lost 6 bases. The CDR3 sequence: CASSLMAGGQTQYF. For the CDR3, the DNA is TGTGCCAGCAGCTTAATGGCGGGAGGGCAGACCCAGTACTTC.

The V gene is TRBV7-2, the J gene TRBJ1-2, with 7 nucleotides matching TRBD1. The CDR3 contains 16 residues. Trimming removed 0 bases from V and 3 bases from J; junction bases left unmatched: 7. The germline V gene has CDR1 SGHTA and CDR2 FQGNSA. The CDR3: CASSLAKQGRDYGYTF. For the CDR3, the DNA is TGTGCCAGCAGCTTAGCGAAACAGGGGCGCGACTATGGCTACACCTTC.

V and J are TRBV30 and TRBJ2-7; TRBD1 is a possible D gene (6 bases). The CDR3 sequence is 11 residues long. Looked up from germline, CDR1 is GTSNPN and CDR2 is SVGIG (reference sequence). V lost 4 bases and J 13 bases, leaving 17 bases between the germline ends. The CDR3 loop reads CAWNTGPVEYF. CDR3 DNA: TGTGCCTGGAATACAGGGCCGGTCGAATACTTC.

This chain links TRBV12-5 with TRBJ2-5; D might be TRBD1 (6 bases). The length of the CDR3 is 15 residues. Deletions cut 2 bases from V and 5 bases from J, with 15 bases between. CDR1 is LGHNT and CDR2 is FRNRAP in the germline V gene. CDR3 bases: TGTGCTAGTGGTTTGATGGGGGCCGAAGGGGAGACCCAGTACTTC. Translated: CASGLMGAEGETQYF.

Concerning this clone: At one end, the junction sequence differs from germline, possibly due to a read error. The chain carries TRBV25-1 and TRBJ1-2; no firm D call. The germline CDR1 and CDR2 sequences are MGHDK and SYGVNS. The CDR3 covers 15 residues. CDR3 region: CASSESGQIHYGYPF. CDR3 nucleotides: TGTGCCAGCAGTGAATCCGGCCAGATCCACTATGGCTACCCCTTC.

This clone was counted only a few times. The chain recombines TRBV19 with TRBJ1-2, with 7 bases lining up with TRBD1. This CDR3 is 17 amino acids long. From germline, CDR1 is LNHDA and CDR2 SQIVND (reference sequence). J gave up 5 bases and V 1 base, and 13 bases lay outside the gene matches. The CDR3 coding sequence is TGTGCCAGTAGTATAGCGACCCTGACAGGGCCCAGGTATGGCTACACCTTC. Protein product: CASSIATLTGPRYGYTF.

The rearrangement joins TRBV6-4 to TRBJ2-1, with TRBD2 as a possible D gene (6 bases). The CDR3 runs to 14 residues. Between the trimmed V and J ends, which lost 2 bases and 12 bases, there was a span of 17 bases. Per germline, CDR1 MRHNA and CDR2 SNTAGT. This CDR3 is CASSDALRSGWQFF. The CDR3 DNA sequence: TGTGCCAGCAGTGACGCATTAAGGAGCGGGTGGCAGTTCTTC.

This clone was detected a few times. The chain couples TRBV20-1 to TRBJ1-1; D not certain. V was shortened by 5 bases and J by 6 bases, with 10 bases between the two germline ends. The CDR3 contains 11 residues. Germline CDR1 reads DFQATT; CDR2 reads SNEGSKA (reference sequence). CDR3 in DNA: TGCAGTGCTTCTGAGTCCCCTGAAGCTTTCTTT. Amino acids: CSASESPEAFF.

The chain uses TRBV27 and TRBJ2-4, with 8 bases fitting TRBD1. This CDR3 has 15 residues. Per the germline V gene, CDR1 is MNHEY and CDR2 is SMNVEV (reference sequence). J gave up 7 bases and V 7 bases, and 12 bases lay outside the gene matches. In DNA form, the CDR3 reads TGTGCCAGCAAAAGCCTGACAGGGGCGGCGAACATTCAGTACTTC. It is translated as CASKSLTGAANIQYF.

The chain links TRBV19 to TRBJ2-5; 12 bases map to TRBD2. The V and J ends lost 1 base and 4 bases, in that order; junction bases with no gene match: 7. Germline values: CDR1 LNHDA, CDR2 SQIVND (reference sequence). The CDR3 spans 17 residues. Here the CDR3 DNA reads TGTGCCAGTAGTATAGCCAGGACTAGCGGGATTGGAGAGACCCAGTACTTC. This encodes CASSIARTSGIGETQYF.